A selection of T cell receptor beta chains follows, all from one sample in a study of shared clonotypes between healthy human individuals. The table came from immunoSEQ multiplex PCR; TCRdb's copy has only in-frame clones and leaves some out. This table holds 2 million to 2.5 million clones, roughly 93% found once. Sequences were obtained from naive CD4+ T cells from PBMCs. Source of these receptors: a man aged 18 to 35 in good health. Some clones in this sample may be carry-over from other donors' samples. Both conserved end residues are part of each CDR3. The order of the fields is D gene, J gene, clone size, V gene, CDR3 DNA, CDR3 protein. A D gene is named only where the DNA matches it firmly. Clone size is stated in some rows and not others, as once, few, many or a class when expanded.

- | TRBJ2-3 | - | TRBV7-8 | TGTGCCAGCAGCTTGAACGGGATCGGACTCACAGATACGCAGTATTTT | CASSLNGIGLTDTQYF
- | TRBJ1-5 | - | TRBV14 | TGTGCCAGCAGCCAAGATCGGCCCGCCAGGGATGGCAATCAGCCCCAGCATTTT | CASSQDRPARDGNQPQHF
- | TRBJ2-1 | - | TRBV5-1 | TGCGCCAGCAGCTTGGGGCACGACCACAATGAGCAGTTCTTC | CASSLGHDHNEQFF
- | TRBJ2-1 | - | TRBV18 | TGTGCCAGCTCACCAAGAGTCAACTCCTACAATGAGCAGTTCTTC | CASSPRVNSYNEQFF
TRBD2 | TRBJ2-2 | - | TRBV5-1 | TGCGCCAGCAGCTTCGAATCCACTAGCGGGAACACCGGGGAGCTGTTTTTT | CASSFESTSGNTGELFF
TRBD2 | TRBJ2-3 | - | TRBV18 | TGTGCCAGCTCACCAATGCTAGCGGGTACCACAGATACGCAGTATTTT | CASSPMLAGTTDTQYF
- | TRBJ2-3 | - | TRBV10-1 | TGCGCCAGCAGATCCGGAGATACGCAGTATTTT | CASRSGDTQYF
- | TRBJ2-2 | - | TRBV19 | - | CASSKSGTSGRGFGAGELFF
- | TRBJ2-7 | - | TRBV6-5 | TGTGCCAGCAGTTACCTTCTCGGTAGCGTTCCCTACGAGCAGTACTTC | CASSYLLGSVPYEQYF
- | TRBJ2-7 | - | TRBV6-5 | TGTGCCAGCAGTACAAGAAATCCCCACGAGCAGTACTTC | CASSTRNPHEQYF
- | TRBJ2-4 | - | TRBV6-1 | TGTGCCAGCAGTGAGGGAGGTTATGGGAACATTCAGTACTTC | CASSEGGYGNIQYF
- | TRBJ2-7 | - | TRBV5-1 | TGCGCCAGCAGCTTGACTAGTCAAGGCGAGTACGAGCAGTACTTC | CASSLTSQGEYEQYF
- | TRBJ1-1 | - | TRBV10-3 | TGTGCCATTGAGAGGGACTTGGGCACTGAAGCTTTCTTT | CAIERDLGTEAFF
- | TRBJ1-3 | - | TRBV7-9 | TGTGCCAGCAGCTTAGTGGAGGGACCTGGAAACACCATATATTTT | CASSLVEGPGNTIYF
TRBD2 | TRBJ2-1 | once | TRBV11-3 | TGTGCCAGCAGCTCGGGACTAGCGGGAGTCGGTGAGCAGTTCTTC | CASSSGLAGVGEQFF
- | TRBJ2-5 | - | TRBV21-1 | TGTGCCAGCGGCTTACGGTGGCGTTGGCAACAAGAGACCCAGTACTTC | CASGLRWRWQQETQYF
- | TRBJ1-1 | once | TRBV6-5 | TGTGCCAGCACTCCGGGGACATCGAAGGCTGAAGCTTTCTTT | CASTPGTSKAEAFF
TRBD1 | TRBJ2-5 | once | TRBV28 | TGTGCCAGCAGCAAACTGGGACAGGGGAGGCGAGAGACCCAGTACTTC | CASSKLGQGRRETQYF
- | TRBJ2-5 | - | TRBV2 | TGTGCCACCCGAGGGTGGGGAGAGACCCAGTACTTC | CATRGWGETQYF
- | TRBJ2-7 | - | TRBV30 | TGTGCCTGGAGTTATTGGGGTACCTGGGACGGGCAGTACTTC | CAWSYWGTWDGQYF
TRBD1 | TRBJ2-3 | - | TRBV28 | TGTGCCAGCAGTAAACCGGGACAGGGAACGGCAGATACGCAGTATTTT | CASSKPGQGTADTQYF
- | TRBJ1-6 | - | TRBV28 | TGTGCCAGCAGTTTCCAAACAGTGAGCTCCTATAATTCACCCCTCCACTTT | CASSFQTVSSYNSPLHF
- | TRBJ2-1 | - | TRBV29-1 | TGCAGCGTAGTATTAGGGGTCGAGCAGTTCTTC | CSVVLGVEQFF
- | TRBJ1-1 | - | TRBV5-1 | TGCGCCAGCAGCTTGGGGCAGGCCACTGAAGCTTTCTTT | CASSLGQATEAFF
- | TRBJ1-5 | - | TRBV19 | TGTGCCAGTAGTCTCCGGGACAGCAATCAGCCCCAGCATTTT | CASSLRDSNQPQHF
- | TRBJ2-2 | - | TRBV7-2 | TGTGCCAGCAGCACCCGTAACACCGGGGAGCTGTTTTTT | CASSTRNTGELFF
- | TRBJ2-7 | - | TRBV18 | TGTGCCAGCTCACCGGGGCCCACCGAGCAGTACTTC | CASSPGPTEQYF
- | TRBJ2-2 | - | TRBV19 | TGTGCCAGTAGTATAGGCGGGACTCGCACCGGGGAGCTGTTTTTT | CASSIGGTRTGELFF
TRBD1 | TRBJ2-6 | - | TRBV5-4 | TGTGCCAGCAGCCTGACAGGGACTGGGGCCAACGTCCTGACTTTC | CASSLTGTGANVLTF
- | TRBJ1-1 | - | TRBV9 | TGTGCCAGCAGCGTAGAGAGGGGCACTGAAGCTTTCTTT | CASSVERGTEAFF
- | TRBJ1-1 | - | TRBV27 | TGTGCCAGCAGTCTCACGGACAGAAGGAACACTGAAGCTTTCTTT | CASSLTDRRNTEAFF
- | TRBJ2-7 | - | TRBV11-2 | TGTGCCAGCAGCTTAGAGGCAGGTTCCTACGAGCAGTACTTC | CASSLEAGSYEQYF
- | TRBJ1-5 | few | TRBV21-1 | TGTGCCAGCACAGAAGGCGGCAATCAGCCCCAGCATTTT | CASTEGGNQPQHF
TRBD1 | TRBJ2-7 | - | TRBV5-4 | TGTGCCAGCAGCGACCGGGACAGGGGTGAGGAGCAGTACTTC | CASSDRDRGEEQYF
TRBD2 | TRBJ2-2 | - | TRBV5-4 | TGTGCCAGCAGCTTGGATGGGACTACCAACACCGGGGAGCTGTTTTTT | CASSLDGTTNTGELFF
- | TRBJ1-5 | few | TRBV30 | TGTGCCTGGAGTAAATGGGCTATGCCCCAGCATTTT | CAWSKWAMPQHF
- | TRBJ1-2 | few | TRBV4-2 | TGTGCCAGCAGCCAAGATGGTTCAAGATCCGATGGCTACACCTTC | CASSQDGSRSDGYTF
TRBD1 | TRBJ1-1 | - | TRBV5-1 | TGCGCCAGCAGCCCGGACAGGCTGAACACTGAAGCTTTCTTT | CASSPDRLNTEAFF
TRBD1 | TRBJ1-1 | - | TRBV7-8 | TGTGCCAGCAGCTCCACTACAGGGGGCCGGGGGTCTTTCTTT | CASSSTTGGRGSFF
TRBD2 | TRBJ2-1 | - | TRBV7-6 | TGTGCCAGCAGCCCCATGATCCAAGCGGGAGCCTACAATGAGCAGTTCTTC | CASSPMIQAGAYNEQFF
TRBD1 | TRBJ1-2 | once | TRBV6-5 | TGTGCCAGCAGTTATTCCGGGACAGGGAAGGGCTACACCTTC | CASSYSGTGKGYTF
TRBD2 | TRBJ2-1 | - | TRBV11-3 | TGTGCCAGCAGCTTAAGCGGGCGGGGGAATGAGCAGTTCTTC | CASSLSGRGNEQFF
- | TRBJ1-1 | - | TRBV2 | TGTGCCAGCAGTGAAAGAGGGAGGGGATCTGAAGCTTTCTTT | CASSERGRGSEAFF
- | TRBJ1-3 | - | TRBV6-5 | TGTGCCAGCAGTATCGGGACAACAGGAAACACCATATATTTT | CASSIGTTGNTIYF
TRBD1 | TRBJ1-2 | - | TRBV6-1 | TGTGCCAGCAGTGAAAGGGACAGCTATGGCTACACCTTC | CASSERDSYGYTF
TRBD1 | TRBJ1-4 | - | TRBV4-1 | TGCGCCAGCAGCCGGCCGGGGACAGTGGTTGAAAAACTGTTTTTT | CASSRPGTVVEKLFF
TRBD2 | TRBJ2-1 | once | TRBV14 | TGTGCCAGCAGCCAAGGGAGCGGGAGGGGTGAGCAGTTCTTC | CASSQGSGRGEQFF
- | TRBJ2-3 | once | TRBV21-1 | TGTGCCAGCAGCCCAAAGGGGAGACAGGGTAGCACAGATACGCAGTATTTT | CASSPKGRQGSTDTQYF